The clone carrying this T cell receptor beta chain has more than one count but fewer than ten. The antigen remains undetermined. This sample was taken from a study of T cells after yellow fever vaccination. Study context: The SMART-Seq v4 Ultra Low Input method served to prepare the low-cell-number fractions.

Whole-study findings and limits: Peaking on day 5 versus 15, the secondary response was faster but weaker. Abundant bulk-population clonotypes could contaminate the FACS-sorted repertoires. At approximately 96% for CD4 and about 87% for CD8, most primary-vaccination clones showed up again after the booster.

MiXCR, run by TCRdb on the 5' RACE reads, gives a single entry per CDR3 protein. The sample carries around 340,000 distinct CDR3 sequences, more than 8.5% recorded once. This sequence was found in a man aged 18-30 years who received the YFV17D yellow fever vaccine. Source: PBMCs, taken on the day of the first yellow fever vaccination.

CDR3: CASSPRGWVRNNSPLHF. The CDR3 bases are TGTGCCAGCAGTCCTCGCGGGTGGGTAAGAAATAATTCACCCCTCCACTTT. The chain recombines TRBV2 with TRBJ1-6, with D hard to call. Germline assignment: CDR1 SNHLY and CDR2 FYNNEI. The germline V and J ends were trimmed by 5 bases and 5 bases, with 19 bases remaining between them. CDR3 length: 17 residues.